The entry that follows covers one T cell receptor (beta chain) sequence. This may come from a read error, since a much larger clone is one base off. Arm-PCR of CDR3 regions and iRepertoire HTBI primers were the basis on which TCR beta libraries were built. TCRdb analysed the multiplex PCR reads with MiXCR anew, one entry per CDR3 protein. The sample contains a few hundred thousand distinct CDR3 sequences, approximately 25% of which appear only once. This record belongs to a study of regulatory T cells in long-lasting Graves disease. Whole-study context: Positivity for TSH receptor antibodies plus over 5 years of antithyroid drugs meant persistent Graves' disease.

The germline V gene has CDR1 MDHEN and CDR2 SYDVKM. Trimming shortened V by 6 bases and J by 3 bases, and 18 bases separated the two germline ends. The CDR3 extends over 15 amino acids. The time point is: persistent/refractory GD, antithyroid drugs over 5 years with positive TRAb. The TCR library was made from RNA extracted from PBMCs. Clinicians diagnosed Graves' disease using American Thyroid Association guidelines. Sequencing used peripheral blood mononuclear cells (PBMCs), obtained when the disease was refractory, from a patient treated with antithyroid drugs. The TCR was taken from a woman between 35 and 50 years old with Graves disease. The J gene is TRBJ2-7, the V gene TRBV28; no clear D gene. The CDR3 region is CASRSLVGRGYEQYF. DNA of the CDR3: TGTGCCAGCAGGAGTCTTGTCGGCAGAGGCTACGAGCAGTACTTC.